Listed here are 17 T cell receptor beta chains from one sample, sequenced in a study of T-cell memory formation after mild COVID-19. TCRdb reanalysed the 5' RACE reads using MiXCR and keeps one entry per CDR3 protein. This sample has under 300,000 distinct CDR3 sequences, with over 15% found just once. The sequenced sample was PBMCs or a T cell subset sorted from them (not recorded which). The receptors stem from a man younger than 35 who had mild COVID-19 (a few samples of this study predate the infection). Cell type and time point are not known.

J is TRBJ2-7 and V is TRBV7-2; D may be TRBD2 (5 bases). The germline V and J ends were trimmed by 5 bases and 6 bases, with 8 bases remaining between them. Germline CDR1 reads SGHTA; CDR2 reads FQGNSA. The CDR3 loop spans 11 amino acids. The CDR3 loop is CASSRAGEQYV. CDR3 nucleotide sequence: TGTGCCAGCAGCCGGGCGGGCGAGCAGTACGTC.

The chain employs TRBV7-3 and TRBJ2-1, with TRBD2 matching over 11 bases. The length of the CDR3 is 16 residues. Germline assignment: CDR1 SGHTA and CDR2 FQGTGA. The V gene end was trimmed by 5 bases and the J gene end by 4 bases; junction bases not matched to a gene: 7. Here the CDR3 reads CASSPSTSGDYNEQFF. As DNA, the CDR3 is TGTGCCAGCAGCCCTTCGACTAGCGGGGATTACAATGAGCAGTTCTTC.

CDR3 in amino acids: CASSGTEKLYEQYV. The CDR3 bases are TGTGCCAGCAGCGGGACGGAGAAGCTCTACGAGCAGTACGTC. The chain employs TRBV5-6 and TRBJ2-7; D may be TRBD1 or TRBD2 (5 bases each). The V gene's germline CDR1 is SGHDT and CDR2 YYEEEE. Between the trimmed V and J ends, which lost 4 bases and 3 bases, there was a span of 14 bases. The CDR3 loop spans 14 amino acids.

The sample holds a few counts of this clonotype. The genes are TRBV5-1 and TRBJ2-5, with TRBD2 matching over 10 bases. Germline loops: CDR1 SGHRS, CDR2 YFSETQ. This CDR3 comprises 16 residues. After removal of 5 bases from V and 1 base from J, the junction contained 8 bases not matched to a gene. CDR3 residues: CASSFGTSGAQETQYF. DNA for the CDR3: TGCGCCAGCAGTTTTGGTACTAGCGGGGCCCAAGAGACCCAGTACTTC. The whole variable domain, remainder taken from reference TRBV5-1 and TRBJ2-5, is KAGVTQTPRYLIKTRGQQVTLSCSPISGHRSVSWYQQTPGQGLQFLFEYFSETQRNKGNFPGRFSGRQFSNSRSEMNVSTLELGDSALYLCASSFGTSGAQETQYFGPGTRLLVL.

The V and J genes are TRBV6-1 and TRBJ2-3; D is uncertain. V lost 3 bases and J lost 6, with 10 bases in between. The CDR3 runs to 13 residues. Germline V lookup: CDR1 MNHNS, CDR2 SASEGT. CDR3: CASSDSGRDTQYF. The CDR3 nucleotides are TGTGCCAGCAGTGATTCCGGACGGGATACGCAGTATTTT.

The genes are TRBV6-6 and TRBJ2-2; D might be TRBD1 (5 bases). Per the germline V gene, CDR1 is MNHNY and CDR2 is SVGAGI (reference sequence). CDR3 length: 12 residues. Trimming pared 7 bases from V and 7 bases from J, leaving 10 bases between. The CDR3 loop is CASNTGLGELFF. Here the CDR3 DNA reads TGTGCCAGCAATACAGGTCTCGGGGAGCTGTTTTTT.

In this sample, this clonotype turned up a few times. The J gene is TRBJ1-5, the V gene TRBV11-2, with unresolved D. The CDR3 spans 17 residues. Between the trimmed V and J ends, which lost 3 bases and 0 bases, there was a span of 15 bases. CDR1 is SGHAT, CDR2 FQNNGV, per germline. The CDR3 DNA is TGTGCCAGCAGCTTGACTTCGACGGTTTATAGCAATCAGCCCCAGCATTTT. Translation: CASSLTSTVYSNQPQHF.

This clonotype came up a few times. The chain uses TRBV3-1 and TRBJ1-5; the match to TRBD1 covers 7 bases. The CDR3 runs to 16 residues. V was clipped by 1 base and J by 4 bases; unmatched bases: 7. From germline, CDR1 is LGHDT and CDR2 YNNKEL (reference sequence). The CDR3 coding sequence is TGTGCCAGCAGCCAAGGAGGCGGGACAGCGAATCAGCCCCAGCATTTT. This sequence encodes CASSQGGGTANQPQHF.

The chain combines TRBV5-6 with TRBJ2-7, with D tentatively TRBD1 (6 bases). The CDR3 spans 15 residues. Germline V gives CDR1 SGHDT, CDR2 YYEEEE. The V gene lost 4 bases and the J gene lost 3 bases, with 17 bases spanning the gap. The CDR3 loop reads CASSLYGTNHYEQYF. The CDR3 DNA follows: TGTGCCAGCAGCCTCTACGGGACAAATCACTACGAGCAGTACTTC.

This clonotype has a handful of counts. The chain has TRBV18 and TRBJ2-7; 7 nucleotides line up with TRBD1. Germline V gives CDR1 KGHSH, CDR2 LQKENI. The ends lost 2 bases at V and 3 bases at J; junction bases unmatched: 7. This CDR3 comprises 15 residues. The CDR3 region is CASSPEGTVFYEQYV. The CDR3 DNA follows: TGTGCCAGCTCACCAGAAGGGACAGTTTTCTACGAGCAGTACGTC.

This chain uses TRBV6-6 with TRBJ1-1; D gene uncertain. With 2 bases removed from V and 5 bases from J, the gap between germline ends came to 6 bases. Germline CDR1 reads MNHNY; CDR2 reads SVGAGI (reference sequence). This CDR3 has 12 residues. The CDR3 protein is CASSYHPTEAFF. The CDR3 DNA reads as TGTGCCAGCAGTTACCACCCGACTGAAGCTTTCTTT.

The V and J genes are TRBV12-3 or TRBV12-4 and TRBJ2-2; 7 bases line up with TRBD2. The trim removed 6 bases at V and 6 bases at J, leaving 4 bases unmatched. CDR3 size: 13 residues. The CDR3 here is CASRGGSAGELFF. CDR3 in DNA: TGTGCCAGCAGGGGAGGGAGCGCCGGGGAGCTGTTTTTT.

The chain carries TRBV20-1 and TRBJ2-1; tentative D call: TRBD2 (5 bases). The ends were cut back, 0 bases at V and 8 bases at J, with 14 bases in the middle. This CDR3 spans 14 amino acids. CDR1 is DFQATT and CDR2 is SNEGSKA in the germline V gene (reference sequence). The CDR3 DNA reads TGCAGTGCTAGAGAGGGAACGACTATCGATGAGCAGTTCTTC. Translating it yields CSAREGTTIDEQFF.

The chain joins TRBV5-1 to TRBJ2-7; a weak D match, TRBD2 (5 bases). Trimming shortened V by 5 bases and J by 1 base, and 13 bases separated the two germline ends. Germline lookup yields CDR1 SGHRS and CDR2 YFSETQ. The CDR3 has 14 residues. As DNA, the CDR3 is TGCGCCAGCAGTACCGGGATGTCTTCCTACGAGCAGTACTTC. Translation gives CASSTGMSSYEQYF.

This clonotype was counted only a few times. This chain connects TRBV4-1 to TRBJ1-5, with 10 positions matching TRBD1. CDR3 length: 16 residues. The V gene's germline CDR1 is MGHRA and CDR2 YSYEKL. The V segment lost 1 base and the J segment 4 bases; nucleotides outside the gene matches: 4. The CDR3 DNA reads TGCGCCAGCAGCCAAGTGGGACAGGGGAGAAATCAGCCCCAGCATTTT. This codes for CASSQVGQGRNQPQHF.

This clonotype was found a few times. The CDR3 reads CASSLAEIGNTIYF. CDR3 in DNA: TGTGCCAGCAGTTTAGCAGAGATTGGAAACACCATATATTTT. The chain recombines TRBV28 with TRBJ1-3; the D is unclear. This CDR3 region has 14 residues. CDR1 and CDR2 (germline): MDHEN, SYDVKM. V lost 2 bases, J lost 3 bases, and 8 bases lay in between.

The chain combines TRBV20-1 with TRBJ2-1, with D unclear. V lost 7 bases to trimming and J lost 8 bases, with 18 bases between them. The CDR3 has 13 residues. Germline V gene lookup returns CDR1 DFQATT and CDR2 SNEGSKA (reference sequence). CDR3 sequence (DNA): TGCAGTGTCCCGGATTATCTCGGACATGAGCAGTTCTTC. Protein product: CSVPDYLGHEQFF.